The sequence of this T cell receptor beta chain was determined in a study of blood T cell repertoires in COVID-19. For the study at large: The United States, Italy and Spain provided the acute and convalescent COVID-19 samples. Nucleic acid was either cDNA or gDNA, and it came from T cells, B-cell-depleted T cells, or PBMCs.

Original methodology: Amplification from reference gene primers served as the basis for estimated nucleated cell counts. The data were produced by immunoSEQ multiplex PCR, yet TCRdb's version contains in-frame clones alone and is incomplete. V and J calls and clone size are as listed in that table; D and trimming were resolved from the DNA. This sample has roughly 250,000 clones, with around 81% found just once. The germline V and J ends were trimmed by 0 bases and 2 bases, with 18 bases remaining between them. CDR3 length: 18 residues. The germline V gene has CDR1 LGHDT and CDR2 YNNKEL (reference sequence).

This chain joins TRBV3-1 (or the pseudogene TRBV3-2) and TRBJ2-3; D is uncertain. The receptor was derived from a woman aged 55-70 years with active or convalescent COVID-19. Specimen: peripheral blood. The CDR3 reads CASSQDDSLSHVTDTQYF. CDR3 bases: TGTGCCAGCAGCCAAGATGACTCCTTATCCCATGTCACAGATACGCAGTATTTT.